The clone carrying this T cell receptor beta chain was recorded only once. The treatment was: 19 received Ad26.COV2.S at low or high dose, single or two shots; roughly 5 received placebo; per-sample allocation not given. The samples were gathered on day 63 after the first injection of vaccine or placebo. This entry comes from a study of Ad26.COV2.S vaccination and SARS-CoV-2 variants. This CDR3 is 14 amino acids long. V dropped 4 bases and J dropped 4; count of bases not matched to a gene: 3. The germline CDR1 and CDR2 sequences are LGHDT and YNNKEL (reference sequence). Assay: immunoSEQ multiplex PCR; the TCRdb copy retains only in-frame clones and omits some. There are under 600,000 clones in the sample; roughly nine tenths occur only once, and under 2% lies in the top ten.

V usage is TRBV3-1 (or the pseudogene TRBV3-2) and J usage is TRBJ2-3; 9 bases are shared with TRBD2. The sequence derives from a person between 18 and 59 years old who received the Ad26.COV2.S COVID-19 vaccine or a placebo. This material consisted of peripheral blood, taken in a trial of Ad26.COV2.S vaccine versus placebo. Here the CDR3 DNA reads TGTGCCAGCAGCCGTAGCGGGAGCTCAGATACGCAGTATTTT. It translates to CASSRSGSSDTQYF.